This T cell receptor beta chain was identified in a study of blood T cell repertoires in COVID-19. Study as a whole: Samples taken during acute and convalescent COVID-19 were collected in the United States, Italy and Spain. In each case, the material was cDNA or gDNA derived from T cells, B-cell-depleted T cells, or PBMCs.

Data came from immunoSEQ multiplex PCR; TCRdb stores just in-frame clones and leaves some out. The sample includes 140,000 or so clones, around 84% seen only once; the top ten take roughly 2.5%. A single count supports this clone. The sample consisted of peripheral blood. The sequence was collected from a human donor with acute or convalescent COVID-19. The donor label of this sample is uncertain.

CDR3 sequence reads: CASSLAQDRYDFDYEQYF. In DNA form, the CDR3 reads TGTGCCAGCAGCTTAGCGCAGGACAGATACGACTTCGACTACGAGCAGTACTTC. The chain uses TRBV7-2 and TRBJ2-7, with D maybe TRBD1 (6 bases). Germline V gene data show CDR1 as SGHTA and CDR2 as FQGNSA. CDR3 length: 18 amino acids. V dropped 0 bases and J dropped 3 bases, with 21 bases sitting between them.